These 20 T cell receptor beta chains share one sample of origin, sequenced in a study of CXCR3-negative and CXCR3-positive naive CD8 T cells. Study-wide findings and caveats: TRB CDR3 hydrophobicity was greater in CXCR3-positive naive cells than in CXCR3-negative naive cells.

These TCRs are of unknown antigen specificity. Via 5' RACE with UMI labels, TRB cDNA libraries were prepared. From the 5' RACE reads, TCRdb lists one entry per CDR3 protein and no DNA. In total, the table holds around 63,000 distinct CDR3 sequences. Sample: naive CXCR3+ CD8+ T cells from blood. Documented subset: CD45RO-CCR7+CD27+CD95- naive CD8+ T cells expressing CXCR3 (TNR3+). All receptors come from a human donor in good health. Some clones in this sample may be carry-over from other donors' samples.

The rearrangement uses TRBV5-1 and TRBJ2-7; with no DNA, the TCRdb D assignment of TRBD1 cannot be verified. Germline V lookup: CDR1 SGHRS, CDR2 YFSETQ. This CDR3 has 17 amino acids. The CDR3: CASSPEPGQEALHEQYF.

CDR3 region: CASSLPTGLSSYEQYF. The rearrangement joins TRBV7-8 to TRBJ2-7; TCRdb picks TRBD1, but there is no DNA to check that call. CDR3 length equals 16 residues. Germline values: CDR1 SGHVS, CDR2 FQNEAQ.

The CDR3 loop is CSVDGGQGHSYEQYF. V gene TRBV29-1 combines with J gene TRBJ2-7; TCRdb gives TRBD1 as the D gene, but with no DNA this cannot be confirmed. Germline values: CDR1 SQVTM, CDR2 ANQGSEA. This CDR3 has 15 residues.

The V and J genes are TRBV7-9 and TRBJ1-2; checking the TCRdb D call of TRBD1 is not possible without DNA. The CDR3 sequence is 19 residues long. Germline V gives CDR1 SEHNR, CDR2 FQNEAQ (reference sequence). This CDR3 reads CASSGEMKGPIFANYGYTF.

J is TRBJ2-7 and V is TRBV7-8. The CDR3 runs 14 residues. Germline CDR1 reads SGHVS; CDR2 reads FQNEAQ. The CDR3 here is CASSLGRGPHEQYF.

The CDR3 loop reads CSVDRGMGQETQYF. The V and J genes are TRBV29-1 and TRBJ2-5; TCRdb's D gene call, TRBD1, goes unchecked for lack of DNA. CDR1 is SQVTM, CDR2 ANQGSEA, per germline. This CDR3 spans 14 amino acids.

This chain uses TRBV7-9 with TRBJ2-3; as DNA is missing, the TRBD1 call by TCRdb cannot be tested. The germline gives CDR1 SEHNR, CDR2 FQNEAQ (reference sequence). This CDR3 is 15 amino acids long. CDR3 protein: CASSSRAGTTDTQYF.

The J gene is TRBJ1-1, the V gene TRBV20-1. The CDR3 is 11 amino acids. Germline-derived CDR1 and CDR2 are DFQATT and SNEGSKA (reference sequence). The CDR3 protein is CSARDSFVAFF.

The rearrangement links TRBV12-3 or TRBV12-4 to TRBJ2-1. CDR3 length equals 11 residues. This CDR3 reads CASRIAGEQFF.

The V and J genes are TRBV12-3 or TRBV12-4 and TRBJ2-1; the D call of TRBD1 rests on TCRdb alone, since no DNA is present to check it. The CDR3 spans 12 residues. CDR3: CASSPGPNEQFF.

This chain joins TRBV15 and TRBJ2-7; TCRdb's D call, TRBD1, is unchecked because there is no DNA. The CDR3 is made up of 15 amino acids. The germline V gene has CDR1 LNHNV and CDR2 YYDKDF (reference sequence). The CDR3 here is CATSRAGTGYHEQYF.

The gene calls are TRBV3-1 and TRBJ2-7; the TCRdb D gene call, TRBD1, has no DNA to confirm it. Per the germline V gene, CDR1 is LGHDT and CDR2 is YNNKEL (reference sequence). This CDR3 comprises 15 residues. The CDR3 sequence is CASSQEQGADYEQYF.

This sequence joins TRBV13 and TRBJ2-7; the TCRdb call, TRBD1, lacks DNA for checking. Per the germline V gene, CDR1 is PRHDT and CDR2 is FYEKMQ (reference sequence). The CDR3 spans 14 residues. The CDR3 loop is CASSFSGVSHEQYF.

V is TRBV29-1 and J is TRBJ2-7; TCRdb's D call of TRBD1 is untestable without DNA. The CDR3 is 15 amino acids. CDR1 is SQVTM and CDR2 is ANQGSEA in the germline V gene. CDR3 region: CSVGPQGALSYEQYF.

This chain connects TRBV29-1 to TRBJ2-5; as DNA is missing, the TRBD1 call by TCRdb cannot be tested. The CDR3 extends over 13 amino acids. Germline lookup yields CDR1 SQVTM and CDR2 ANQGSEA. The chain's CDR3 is CSVLRGILETQYF.

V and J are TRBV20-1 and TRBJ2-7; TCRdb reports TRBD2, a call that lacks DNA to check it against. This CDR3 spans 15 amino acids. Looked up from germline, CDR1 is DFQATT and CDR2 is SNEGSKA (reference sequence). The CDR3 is CSALTGLAELSEQYF.

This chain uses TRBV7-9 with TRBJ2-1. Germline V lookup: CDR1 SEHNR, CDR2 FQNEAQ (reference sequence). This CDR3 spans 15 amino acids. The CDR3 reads CASSPRGSSYNEQFF.

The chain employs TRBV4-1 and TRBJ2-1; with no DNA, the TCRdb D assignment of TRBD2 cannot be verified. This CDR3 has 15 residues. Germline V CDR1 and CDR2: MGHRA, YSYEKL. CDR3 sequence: CASSQDRGDGNEQFF.

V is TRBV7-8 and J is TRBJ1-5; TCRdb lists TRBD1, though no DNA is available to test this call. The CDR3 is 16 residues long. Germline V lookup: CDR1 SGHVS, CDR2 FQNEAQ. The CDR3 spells CARSLRGRYSNQPQHF. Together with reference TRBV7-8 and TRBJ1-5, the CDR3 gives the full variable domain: GAGVSQSPRYKVAKRGQDVALRCDPISGHVSLFWYQQALGQGPEFLTYFQNEAQLDKSGLPSDRFFAERPEGSVSTLKIQRTQQEDSAVYLCARSLRGRYSNQPQHFGDGTRLSIL.

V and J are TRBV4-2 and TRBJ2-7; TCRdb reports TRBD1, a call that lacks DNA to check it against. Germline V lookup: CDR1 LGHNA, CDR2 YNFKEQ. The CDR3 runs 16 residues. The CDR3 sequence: CASSQVRDRGHYEQYF.